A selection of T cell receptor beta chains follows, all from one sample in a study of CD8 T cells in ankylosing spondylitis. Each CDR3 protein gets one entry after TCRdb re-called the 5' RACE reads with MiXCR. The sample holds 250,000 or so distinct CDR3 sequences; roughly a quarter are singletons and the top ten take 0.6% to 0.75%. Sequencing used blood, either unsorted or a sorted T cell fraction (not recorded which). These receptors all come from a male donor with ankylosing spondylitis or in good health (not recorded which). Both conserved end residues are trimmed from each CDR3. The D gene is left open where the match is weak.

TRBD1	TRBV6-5	ASSLTGSDSGNQPQH
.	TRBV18	ASSGRGGNTDTQY
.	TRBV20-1	SARMRGTVQETQY
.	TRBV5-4	PSSTGGIPDTQY
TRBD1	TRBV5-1	ASSLRPGQGNTEAF
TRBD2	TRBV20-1	SAPEGLAGVDTQY
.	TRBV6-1	ASSERQIYNEQF
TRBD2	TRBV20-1	SARPLAGSSYTGELF
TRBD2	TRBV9	ASSVLSGGTTDTQY
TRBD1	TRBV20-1	SALPGGTYEQY
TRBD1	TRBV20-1	SAPGQRSSYNSPLH
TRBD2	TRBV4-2	ASSQDGGLAGGRDNEQF
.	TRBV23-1	ASRHRRVTRTYEQY
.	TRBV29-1	GVNSGETQY
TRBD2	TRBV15	ATSRESVRGGGDTQY
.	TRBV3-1	ASSQGWTTQETQY
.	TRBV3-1	ASSQDPAGSDETQY
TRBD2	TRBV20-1	SARDGLAGPETQY
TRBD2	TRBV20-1	SARGTSSGTQY
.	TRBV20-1	SARRVAYEQY
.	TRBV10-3	AISESDSRKESNQPQH
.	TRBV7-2	ASSLAAVPSYGYT
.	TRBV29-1	SVRGGGFTDTQY
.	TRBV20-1	FWGQGPGNSPLH
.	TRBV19	ASSEQGGGAQPQH
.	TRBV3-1	ASSLSALSYGYT
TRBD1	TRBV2	ASSSSRDSEQF
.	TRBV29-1	SVAGRFYGYT
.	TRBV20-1	SARDRSGWSTDTQY
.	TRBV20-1	SARRNEQY
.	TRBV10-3	AISDARGASQETQY
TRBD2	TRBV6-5	ASSYPGREYEQY
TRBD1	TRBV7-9	ASSLAGQASGNTIY
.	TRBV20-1	SGHLAKNIQY
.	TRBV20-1	SASGRAKNIQY
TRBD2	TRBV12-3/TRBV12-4	ASSLGGKSTDTQY
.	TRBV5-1	ASSFRDRTYEQY
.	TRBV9	ASSKRGSYNEQF
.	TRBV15	ATSKFRGRADSNQPQH
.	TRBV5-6	ASSRFLGELF
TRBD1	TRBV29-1	SVQHTGGLDEQY
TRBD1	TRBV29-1	SVAGQGDYEQY
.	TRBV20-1	SATVQFSGANVLT
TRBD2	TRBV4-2	ASSQKRGSTDTQY
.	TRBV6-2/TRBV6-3	ASSVPGAPSPQPQH
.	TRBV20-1	SARDREGHQETQY
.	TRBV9	ASSDGRSPWETQY
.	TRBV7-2	ASSLTGQGRSETQY
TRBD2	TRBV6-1	ASKGMAGRAGEQF